Given below is one T cell receptor (beta chain) in context. After removal of 5 bases from V and 9 bases from J, the junction contained 6 bases not matched to a gene. This CDR3 comprises 13 residues. Germline CDR1 LGHNT, CDR2 FRNRAP. TCRdb keeps only in-frame clones here, not all; method: immunoSEQ multiplex PCR. This sample has tens of thousands of clones, with roughly four fifths found just once. The data are from a study of blood T cell repertoires in COVID-19. The V call is TRBV12-5, the J call TRBJ2-1, with 8 bases matching TRBD2. Sequencing input: peripheral blood. This clonotype originated in a man in his 60s with acute or convalescent COVID-19. CDR3 in amino acids: CASGLGTRSEQFF. The DNA for the CDR3 is TGTGCTAGTGGTCTGGGGACTAGGAGTGAGCAGTTCTTC.